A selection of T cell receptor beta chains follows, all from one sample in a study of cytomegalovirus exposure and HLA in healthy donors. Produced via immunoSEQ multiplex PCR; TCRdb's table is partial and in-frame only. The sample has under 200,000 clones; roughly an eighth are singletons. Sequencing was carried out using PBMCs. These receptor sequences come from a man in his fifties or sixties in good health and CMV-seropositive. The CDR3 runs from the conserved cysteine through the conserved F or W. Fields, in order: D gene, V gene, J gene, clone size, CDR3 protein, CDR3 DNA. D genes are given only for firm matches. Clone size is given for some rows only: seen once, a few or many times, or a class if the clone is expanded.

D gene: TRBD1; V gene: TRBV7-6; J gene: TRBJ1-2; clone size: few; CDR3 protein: CASSSWDSGYTF; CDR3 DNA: TGTGCCAGCAGTTCTTGGGACAGTGGCTACACCTTC
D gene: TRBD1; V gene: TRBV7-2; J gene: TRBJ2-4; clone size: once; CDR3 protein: CASSLEDRGENIQYF; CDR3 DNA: TGTGCCAGCAGCTTGGAGGACAGGGGGGAAAACATTCAGTACTTC
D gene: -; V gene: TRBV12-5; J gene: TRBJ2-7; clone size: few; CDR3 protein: CASEGEGSSYEQYF; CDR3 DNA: TGTGCTAGTGAGGGGGAAGGGAGCTCCTACGAGCAGTACTTC
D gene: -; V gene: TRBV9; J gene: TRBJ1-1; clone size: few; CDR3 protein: CASSVEGAQPPEAFF; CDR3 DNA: TGTGCCAGCAGCGTAGAAGGGGCGCAACCTCCTGAAGCTTTCTTT
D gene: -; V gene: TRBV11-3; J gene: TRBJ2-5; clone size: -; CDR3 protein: CASSLARTGWTQYF; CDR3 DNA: TGTGCCAGCAGCTTAGCCAGAACCGGGTGGACCCAGTACTTC
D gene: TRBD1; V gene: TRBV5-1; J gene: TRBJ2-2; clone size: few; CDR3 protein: CASSRTPGQGNTGELFF; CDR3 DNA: TGCGCCAGCAGCCGAACCCCGGGACAGGGAAACACCGGGGAGCTGTTTTTT
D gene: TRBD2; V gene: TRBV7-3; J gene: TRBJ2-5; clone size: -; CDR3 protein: CASSLKSSGGMYQETQYF; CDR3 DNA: TGTGCCAGCAGCTTAAAGAGTAGCGGGGGGATGTACCAAGAGACCCAGTACTTC
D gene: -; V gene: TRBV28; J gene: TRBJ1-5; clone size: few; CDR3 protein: CASSRAGASNQPQHF; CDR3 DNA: TGTGCCAGCAGCCGTGCGGGGGCCAGCAATCAGCCCCAGCATTTT
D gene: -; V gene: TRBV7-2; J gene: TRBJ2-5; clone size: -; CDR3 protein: CASSALAETQYF; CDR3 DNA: TGTGCCAGCAGCGCATTAGCGGAGACCCAGTACTTC
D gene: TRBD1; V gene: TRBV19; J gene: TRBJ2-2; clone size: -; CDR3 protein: CASYGQGGPGELFF; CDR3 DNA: TGTGCCAGTTACGGACAGGGCGGCCCCGGGGAGCTGTTTTTT
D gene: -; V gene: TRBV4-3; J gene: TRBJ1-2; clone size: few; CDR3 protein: CASSQVDRFEGYTF; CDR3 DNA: TGCGCCAGCAGCCAGGTGGACAGATTTGAAGGCTACACCTTC